The rows below give T cell receptor beta chains drawn from one sample of a study of blood T cell repertoires in COVID-19. Sequenced by immunoSEQ multiplex PCR; TCRdb stores in-frame clones only, minus some. Here the sample spans 230,000 or so clones, roughly 87% being singletons. The sample taken for sequencing was peripheral blood. These receptors were collected from a man between 40 and 49 years old with active or convalescent COVID-19. Both conserved end residues are part of each CDR3. Each record gives: CDR3 length, D gene, V gene, J gene, clone size, CDR3 protein, CDR3 DNA. D genes are given only for firm matches. The size of a clone is reported for some rows only, either as once, few or many, or as a class for expanded clones.

15,TRBD1,TRBV5-1,TRBJ2-1,-,CASSSGTETFNEQFF,TGCGCCAGCAGCTCCGGGACAGAGACCTTTAATGAGCAGTTCTTC
16,-,TRBV5-4,TRBJ2-1,-,CASSPLIGSVYNEQFF,TGTGCCAGCAGCCCCCTCATCGGGTCAGTCTACAATGAGCAGTTCTTC
15,-,TRBV5-4,TRBJ2-1,-,CASSSWRSSYNEQFF,TGTGCCAGCAGCTCGTGGAGGAGCTCCTACAATGAGCAGTTCTTC
15,-,TRBV11-1,TRBJ2-1,-,CASSLQGWSYNEQFF,TGTGCCAGCAGCCTACAGGGCTGGTCCTACAATGAGCAGTTCTTC
12,TRBD2,TRBV30,TRBJ2-4,-,CAWSRRGDIQYF,TGTGCCTGGTCCCGACGGGGGGACATTCAGTACTTC
14,-,TRBV19,TRBJ2-2,-,CASSVTGVTGELFF,TGTGCCAGTAGTGTCACGGGGGTCACCGGGGAGCTGTTTTTT
15,-,TRBV4-1,TRBJ2-7,-,CASSPPGRGRYEQYF,TGCGCCAGCAGCCCCCCAGGCAGGGGAAGGTACGAGCAGTACTTC
14,-,TRBV6-5,TRBJ2-7,-,CASSQGGPTSEQYF,TGTGCCAGCAGCCAAGGGGGCCCGACTAGCGAGCAGTACTTC
14,TRBD1,TRBV6-2/TRBV6-3,TRBJ1-5,few,CASSGTGGRQPQHF,TGTGCCAGCAGCGGGACAGGGGGAAGGCAGCCCCAGCATTTT
18,-,TRBV19,TRBJ2-2,-,CASSIGNRGRADTGELFF,TGTGCCAGTAGTATAGGGAACAGGGGGAGGGCCGACACCGGGGAGCTGTTTTTT
16,-,TRBV5-1,TRBJ1-6,-,CASSLDTSGSNSPLHF,TGCGCCAGCAGCTTGGACACGTCAGGGTCTAATTCACCCCTCCACTTT
13,-,TRBV2,TRBJ2-1,-,CASRAGPGGLEFF,TGTGCCAGCCGGGCTGGTCCCGGGGGGCTTGAGTTCTTC
16,TRBD1,TRBV6-1,TRBJ1-6,-,CASSESQNRGNSPLHF,TGTGCCAGCAGTGAAAGCCAAAACAGGGGGAATTCACCCCTCCACTTT
12,-,TRBV19,TRBJ1-6,-,CASNQGNSPLHF,TGTGCCAGTAACCAGGGTAATTCACCCCTCCACTTT
16,-,TRBV7-4,TRBJ2-7,-,CASSLGALAYDYEQYF,TGTGCCAGCAGCTTAGGAGCCCTAGCCTACGACTACGAGCAGTACTTC
16,TRBD2,TRBV10-2,TRBJ2-1,-,CASSGNSGSSYNEQFF,TGCGCCAGCAGTGGAAATAGCGGGAGCTCCTACAATGAGCAGTTCTTC
15,TRBD2,TRBV30,TRBJ2-1,once,CAWRGGLAGGNEQFF,TGTGCCTGGAGAGGGGGACTAGCGGGAGGCAATGAGCAGTTCTTC
14,-,TRBV15,TRBJ2-7,-,CATSRDRGPAEQYF,TGTGCCACCAGCAGAGACAGGGGACCGGCCGAGCAGTACTTC
19,TRBD2,TRBV7-2,TRBJ2-1,-,CASSLLGTSWGRAYNEQFF,TGTGCCAGCAGCTTGTTGGGGACTAGCTGGGGTAGGGCCTACAATGAGCAGTTCTTC
17,-,TRBV9,TRBJ1-5,-,CASRRTGRTNSNQPQHF,TGTGCCAGCAGACGAACGGGACGGACTAATAGCAATCAGCCCCAGCATTTT
11,-,TRBV6-5,TRBJ2-3,-,CASSPGDTQYF,TGTGCCAGCAGTCCGGGAGATACGCAGTATTTT
13,-,TRBV2,TRBJ2-7,-,CASTGHLAYEQYF,TGTGCCAGCACCGGACACTTAGCCTACGAGCAGTACTTC
13,-,TRBV27,TRBJ2-7,-,CASKDGVHNEQYF,TGTGCCTCCAAAGACGGGGTTCATAACGAGCAGTACTTC
13,TRBD1,TRBV7-2,TRBJ2-1,few,CASSFDRANEQFF,TGTGCCAGCAGCTTTGACAGGGCCAATGAGCAGTTCTTC
16,-,TRBV7-3,TRBJ1-2,-,CASSLSFAGALDGYTF,TGTGCCAGCAGCTTAAGTTTCGCGGGGGCGCTTGATGGCTACACCTTC